This T cell receptor beta chain stems from a study of T cells in Graves' hyperthyroidism and ophthalmopathy. This clonotype was seen at least ten times. Using RNA transcripts as the source, TCR beta CDR3 regions were amplified. TCR CDR3 underwent first-round RT-PCR with the HTBI primer set. Using its own MiXCR run on the multiplex PCR reads, TCRdb lists one record per CDR3 protein. The sample shows 200,000 to 250,000 distinct CDR3 sequences, 16% of them seen only once. The V gene's germline CDR1 is DFQATT and CDR2 SNEGSKA (reference sequence). This CDR3 comprises 17 residues. The ends lost 0 bases at V and 4 bases at J; junction bases unmatched: 12.

The gene calls are TRBV20-1 and TRBJ2-1, with 7 bases that match TRBD2. The sequenced material came from blood. This sequence originates from a woman aged 18-35 years with Graves' ophthalmopathy. CDR3 amino acids: CSARDSVGLAEYNEQFF. CDR3 in DNA: TGCAGTGCTAGAGATAGTGTAGGGCTAGCGGAGTACAATGAGCAGTTCTTC.